This passage covers 21 T cell receptor beta chains from one sample sequenced in a study of blood T cell repertoires in COVID-19. The data were produced by immunoSEQ multiplex PCR, yet TCRdb's version contains in-frame clones alone and is incomplete. The sample lists more than 250,000 clones, about nine tenths occurring once. The sample consisted of peripheral blood. Receptors originate from a woman between 45 and 65 years old with COVID-19, enrolled during active disease.

V gene TRBV24-1 combines with J gene TRBJ2-1; perhaps TRBD1 as D (6 bases). The ends were cut back, 6 bases at V and 7 bases at J, with 18 bases in the middle. CDR3 length: 15 amino acids. The germline gives CDR1 KGHDR, CDR2 SFDVKD. CDR3 region: CATSLHGQIMNEQFF. In nucleotides, the CDR3 is TGTGCCACCAGTTTGCATGGACAGATTATGAATGAGCAGTTCTTC.

V gene TRBV10-3 combines with J gene TRBJ2-7; possibly TRBD1 for D (5 bases). Trimming left V 3 bases short and J 3 bases short, with 6 bases between. CDR3 length equals 12 residues. The germline V gene encodes CDR1 ENHRY and CDR2 SYGVKD. CDR3 nucleotides: TGTGCCATCAGTGAAGGGGACTACGAGCAGTACTTC. Translated: CAISEGDYEQYF.

This clone was seen a single time. The V gene is TRBV5-3, the J gene TRBJ2-2, with 8 bases matching TRBD2. TRBV5-3 is reported as an ORF; its role is uncertain. V gave up 4 bases and J gave up 7 bases; unmatched junction bases: 12. This CDR3 has 16 residues. DNA of the CDR3: TGTGCCAGAAGCCCCCTCCCGGGAGGGCCGGTCGGGGAGCTGTTTTTT. Amino acids: CARSPLPGGPVGELFF.

The chain joins TRBV7-2 to TRBJ2-2; D may be TRBD2 (5 bases). Germline assignment: CDR1 SGHTA and CDR2 FQGNSA. The ends were cut back, 5 bases at V and 3 bases at J, with 10 bases in the middle. The CDR3 has 14 residues. In DNA, the CDR3 is TGTGCCAGCAGCGCAGGACTCTACACCGGGGAGCTGTTTTTT. This codes for CASSAGLYTGELFF.

CDR3 amino acids: CASSMWRFNNEQFF. CDR3 nucleotides: TGTGCCAGTAGTATGTGGCGGTTTAACAATGAGCAGTTCTTC. This chain links TRBV19 with TRBJ2-1; no clear D gene. Germline loops: CDR1 LNHDA, CDR2 SQIVND (reference sequence). The V end was cut by 3 bases, the J end by 5 bases, with 11 bases between. This CDR3 has 14 amino acids.

This clone was seen a few times. The chain employs TRBV13 and TRBJ2-3; perhaps TRBD1 as D (5 bases). This CDR3 has 15 residues. From germline, CDR1 is PRHDT and CDR2 FYEKMQ (reference sequence). Trimming shortened V by 5 bases and J by 4 bases, and 16 bases separated the two germline ends. The CDR3 nucleotides are TGTGCCAGCAGCCCAAGGCCAAAGGGGTCAGATACGCAGTATTTT. It yields the protein CASSPRPKGSDTQYF.

The rearrangement links TRBV25-1 to TRBJ2-5; D is undetermined. The CDR3 is 15 amino acids. CDR1 MGHDK and CDR2 SYGVNS come from the germline V gene. V lost 4 bases, J lost 5 bases, and 17 bases lay in between. The CDR3 region is CASSGRTALGETQYF. CDR3 DNA sequence: TGTGCCAGCAGTGGCCGCACAGCCCTTGGGGAGACCCAGTACTTC.

The J gene is TRBJ2-5, the V gene TRBV14; D ambiguous. The CDR3 contains 16 residues. The V end was cut by 0 bases, the J end by 2 bases, with 13 bases between. Germline lookup yields CDR1 SGHDN and CDR2 FVKESK. This chain's CDR3 is CASSQDVRRRQETQYF. CDR3 sequence (DNA): TGTGCCAGCAGCCAAGATGTCAGGCGAAGACAAGAGACCCAGTACTTC.

The V gene is TRBV28, the J gene TRBJ2-5; no clear D. Germline V gene sequence: CDR1 MDHEN, CDR2 SYDVKM. The ends were cut back, 7 bases at V and 5 bases at J, with 17 bases in the middle. This CDR3 has 14 amino acids. DNA for the CDR3: TGTGCCAGCACAACCTACCCCGCTGGTGAGACCCAGTACTTC. Translating gives CASTTYPAGETQYF.

V and J are TRBV6-5 and TRBJ2-7; D might be TRBD2 (5 bases). This CDR3 region has 13 residues. CDR1 is MNHEY and CDR2 is SVGAGI in the germline V gene. The V end was cut by 6 bases, the J end by 5 bases, with 14 bases between. The CDR3 loop reads CASSPQMRDEQYF. The CDR3 nucleotides read TGTGCCAGCAGCCCCCAAATGAGGGACGAGCAGTACTTC.

The chain combines TRBV30 with TRBJ1-5, with a tentative D call TRBD1 (5 bases). This CDR3 has 14 amino acids. CDR1 and CDR2 (germline): GTSNPN, SVGIG (reference sequence). V was cut by 0 bases and J by 1 base, with 7 bases left in between. The chain's CDR3 is CAWSVGLSNQPQHF. The CDR3 DNA reads TGTGCCTGGAGTGTGGGACTGAGCAATCAGCCCCAGCATTTT. The full variable domain, its missing parts supplied by reference TRBV30 and TRBJ1-5, is SQTIHQWPATLVQPVGSPLSLECTVEGTSNPNLYWYRQAAGRGLQLLFYSVGIGQISSEVPQNLSASRPQDRQFILSSKKLLLSDSGFYLCAWSVGLSNQPQHFGDGTRLSIL.

The J gene is TRBJ1-1, the V gene TRBV27; possibly TRBD1 for D (5 bases). With 6 bases removed from V and 5 bases from J, the gap between germline ends came to 25 bases. Germline V gives CDR1 MNHEY, CDR2 SMNVEV (reference sequence). This CDR3 is built from 17 residues. This chain's CDR3 is CASSLGTPNDPRTEAFF. CDR3 nucleotide sequence: TGTGCCAGCAGCCTGGGGACTCCGAATGATCCGAGGACTGAAGCTTTCTTT.

The V and J genes are TRBV7-2 and TRBJ1-2; TRBD1 might be the D (6 bases). V gave up 5 bases and J gave up 2 bases, with 12 bases separating them. The CDR3 totals 14 residues. Germline V lookup: CDR1 SGHTA, CDR2 FQGNSA. The CDR3 DNA reads as TGTGCCAGCAGCCTCCTAAGGGGGAACTATGGCTACACCTTC. Its protein is CASSLLRGNYGYTF.

V usage is TRBV30 and J usage is TRBJ2-3, with D maybe TRBD2 (6 bases). There are 15 residues in the CDR3. The germline CDR1 and CDR2 sequences are GTSNPN and SVGIG (reference sequence). Trimming took 6 bases from V and 2 from J, leaving 18 bases between them. The CDR3 here is CACTLGLQITDTQYF. CDR3 coding DNA: TGTGCCTGTACATTGGGACTGCAAATCACAGATACGCAGTATTTT.

The chain combines TRBV5-1 with TRBJ2-1, with TRBD2 matching 8 bases. After removal of 2 bases from V and 1 base from J, the junction contained 8 bases not matched to a gene. The CDR3 is 17 residues long. In germline, CDR1 is SGHRS, CDR2 YFSETQ. CDR3 nucleotide sequence: TGCGCCAGCAGCTTCTTTTCCGGGAGGGGGTCCTACAATGAGCAGTTCTTC. Translated, it gives CASSFFSGRGSYNEQFF.

V is TRBV18 and J is TRBJ2-1; the D is unclear. Germline values: CDR1 KGHSH, CDR2 LQKENI. V gave up 0 bases and J gave up 8 bases, with 11 bases separating them. The CDR3 is 14 amino acids. Here the CDR3 DNA reads TGTGCCAGCTCACCACCGTACCCCCAGGATGAGCAGTTCTTC. Translated: CASSPPYPQDEQFF.

This chain links TRBV5-1 with TRBJ2-1; D remains ambiguous. V dropped 4 bases and J dropped 9 bases, with 17 bases sitting between them. Germline V gene data show CDR1 as SGHRS and CDR2 as YFSETQ. This CDR3 spans 14 amino acids. The CDR3 nucleotides are TGCGCCAGCAGCCCTGCTACTAATGGCATTGAGCAGTTCTTC. Translated: CASSPATNGIEQFF.

On this clone: Other DNA sequences in this specimen translate into the identical CDR3. The chain has TRBV7-9 and TRBJ1-2; D remains ambiguous. The germline gives CDR1 SEHNR, CDR2 FQNEAQ (reference sequence). The V gene lost 1 base and the J gene lost 5 bases, with 8 bases spanning the gap. The CDR3 totals 13 residues. CDR3 residues: CASSLGGLYGYTF. DNA of the CDR3: TGTGCCAGCAGCTTAGGCGGACTGTATGGCTACACCTTC.

This clone was counted once. The chain uses TRBV19 and TRBJ1-5; 12 bases are a match to TRBD1. This CDR3 comprises 15 residues. Germline lookup yields CDR1 LNHDA and CDR2 SQIVND (reference sequence). V was pared by 6 bases and J by 10 bases, with 10 bases of the junction left unmatched. CDR3 in DNA: TGTGCCAGTAGCTCGGGACAGGGGGCGGGGGGACCCCAGCATTTT. This translates into CASSSGQGAGGPQHF.

The table lists this clone with a few counts. The V call is TRBV27, the J call TRBJ1-6; perhaps TRBD1 as D (5 bases). The CDR3 is 17 residues long. The ends were cut back, 7 bases at V and 8 bases at J, with 24 bases in the middle. Germline loops: CDR1 MNHEY, CDR2 SMNVEV (reference sequence). The CDR3 coding sequence is TGTGCCAGCACCGAAGGGGCAGGGAGGGGCGTCGATTCACCCCTCCACTTT. Amino acids: CASTEGAGRGVDSPLHF.

This chain joins TRBV4-1 and TRBJ1-3, with TRBD1 identical over 12 bases. After removal of 5 bases from V and 4 bases from J, the junction contained 9 bases not matched to a gene. Germline CDR1 reads MGHRA; CDR2 reads YSYEKL. This CDR3 region has 17 residues. The CDR3 DNA reads TGCGCCAGCAGCAAAGGGACAGGGGGCTCGGGAGGAAACACCATATATTTT. This sequence encodes CASSKGTGGSGGNTIYF.